This TCR beta chain stems from a study of shared clonotypes between healthy human individuals. Whole-study context: Donor composition was a couple of women and a few men, aged 18 to 49.

Study-level findings and limits: Shared across a few donors were 5% to 6% of the naive CD4 clonotypes. Deeper or shallower sequencing was expected to change how clonotypes are shared among donors.

V was pared by 7 bases and J by 1 base, with 18 bases between. Germline V gives CDR1 SNHLY, CDR2 FYNNEI. The CDR3 has 16 amino acids. About this clone itself: What it binds is not known.

The protocol was immunoSEQ multiplex PCR, while the TCRdb copy is restricted to in-frame clones and leaves out a portion. The data contain 90,000 to 120,000 clones, around 65% of them singletons. To make CD8 memory, CD45RO+ cells were put together with CCR7-negative CD45RA+ TemRA cells. The sequenced sample was memory CD8+ T cells sorted from blood. Subset meaning: CD45RO+ cells pooled with CCR7-negative TemRA cells. This clonotype was sampled from a woman in her twenties or thirties in good health. The chain combines TRBV2 with TRBJ2-3; D is uncertain. CDR3 sequence: CASNPGSRRGTDTQYF. CDR3 DNA sequence: TGTGCCAGCAATCCAGGTTCGCGCCGGGGCACAGATACGCAGTATTTT. Full variable domain (missing parts from reference TRBV2 and TRBJ2-3): EPEVTQTPSHQVTQMGQEVILRCVPISNHLYFYWYRQILGQKVEFLVSFYNNEISEKSEIFDDQFSVERPDGSNFTLKIRSTKLEDSAMYFCASNPGSRRGTDTQYFGPGTRLTVL.